Each of the 25 T cell receptor beta chains below was sequenced from the same sample in a study of T cell responses to AZD1222 COVID-19 vaccine. The assay was immunoSEQ multiplex PCR, and TCRdb's table has in-frame clones only and misses some. The sample shows tens of thousands of clones, about 74% of them seen only once. The sequencing used peripheral blood, collected on day 0 of AZD1222 vaccination. The receptors derive from an adult in good health.

The V gene is TRBV2, the J gene TRBJ1-6, with TRBD1 matching 8 bases. The V gene end was trimmed by 11 bases and the J gene end by 10 bases; junction bases not matched to a gene: 13. The CDR3 is made up of 14 amino acids. Germline values: CDR1 SNHLY, CDR2 FYNNEI. Written as DNA, the CDR3 is TGTGCCGGCCGCAGAGACAGGGGTAAATCACCCCTCCACTTT. Protein sequence: CAGRRDRGKSPLHF.

CDR3 in amino acids: CASANPTGLSPLHF. CDR3 DNA sequence: TGTGCCAGTGCCAACCCGACAGGCCTTTCACCCCTCCACTTT. This chain joins TRBV19 and TRBJ1-6; a weak D match, TRBD1 (6 bases). This CDR3 spans 14 amino acids. The germline gives CDR1 LNHDA, CDR2 SQIVND (reference sequence). The ends were cut back, 8 bases at V and 9 bases at J, with 17 bases in the middle. Full variable domain (remainder filled in from reference TRBV19 and TRBJ1-6): DGGITQSPKYLFRKEGQNVTLSCEQNLNHDAMYWYRQDPGQGLRLIYYSQIVNDFQKGDIAEGYSVSREKKESFPLTVTSAQKNPTAFYLCASANPTGLSPLHFGNGTRLTVT.

This chain links TRBV10-1 with TRBJ2-2; 8 bases agree with TRBD1. Germline values: CDR1 WNHNN, CDR2 SYGVQD (reference sequence). The trim removed 11 bases at V and 1 base at J, leaving 6 bases unmatched. This CDR3 contains 14 residues. CDR3 DNA: TGCGCCCGCCGCGACAGGGGGAACACCGGGGAGCTGTTTTTT. Translated: CARRDRGNTGELFF.

The chain links TRBV27 to TRBJ2-2, with a possible D match to TRBD1 (5 bases). Germline V gene lookup returns CDR1 MNHEY and CDR2 SMNVEV (reference sequence). Trimming took 6 bases from V and 0 from J, leaving 20 bases between them. This CDR3 comprises 18 residues. The CDR3: CASRPQAPRFANTGELFF. The DNA of the CDR3 is TGTGCCAGCAGACCACAGGCACCACGGTTCGCGAACACCGGGGAGCTGTTTTTT.

This chain connects TRBV11-2 to TRBJ1-5; no clear D. V lost 2 bases, J lost 6 bases, and 8 bases lay in between. Germline V gives CDR1 SGHAT, CDR2 FQNNGV. This CDR3 has 13 amino acids. The DNA of the CDR3 is TGTGCCAGCAGCTTAAATGAGGCTCAGCCCCAGCATTTT. It translates to CASSLNEAQPQHF. The full variable domain, rest sourced from reference TRBV11-2 and TRBJ1-5, is EAGVAQSPRYKIIEKRQSVAFWCNPISGHATLYWYQQILGQGPKLLIQFQNNGVVDDSQLPKDRFSAERLKGVDSTLKIQPAKLEDSAVYLCASSLNEAQPQHFGDGTRLSIL.

A remark on this clone: Other DNA sequences in this sample translate to the same CDR3. The chain has TRBV28 and TRBJ1-5; D unclear. Germline CDR1 and CDR2: MDHEN and SYDVKM. Deletions cut 3 bases from V and 2 bases from J, with 8 bases between. The CDR3 is 14 amino acids. The CDR3 nucleotides are TGTGCCAGCAGTTTTGGTCGGGGCAATCAGCCCCAGCATTTT. Amino acid sequence: CASSFGRGNQPQHF.

The chain couples TRBV6-5 to TRBJ2-5; TRBD1 might be the D (5 bases). V was shortened by 2 bases and J by 0 bases, with 7 bases between the two germline ends. Germline V lookup: CDR1 MNHEY, CDR2 SVGAGI. The length of the CDR3 is 14 residues. CDR3 region: CASSYGAHQETQYF. CDR3 sequence (DNA): TGTGCCAGCAGTTACGGGGCACACCAAGAGACCCAGTACTTC.

This clone has a handful of counts. The chain has TRBV19 and TRBJ1-2; D is unclear. The CDR3 is 15 residues long. Trimming removed 4 bases at V and 5 bases at J, with 17 bases between. Germline V gene lookup returns CDR1 LNHDA and CDR2 SQIVND (reference sequence). This CDR3 reads CASSRLGSLIYGYTF. DNA for the CDR3: TGTGCCAGTAGTAGGTTGGGCAGTCTTATTTATGGCTACACCTTC.

This chain uses TRBV5-1 with TRBJ2-5, with TRBD2 identical over 12 bases. Looked up from germline, CDR1 is SGHRS and CDR2 is YFSETQ. J was trimmed by 2 bases and V by 6 bases; bases with no gene match: 14. This CDR3 spans 18 amino acids. Written as DNA, the CDR3 is TGCGCCAGCACCTCCCTGGGGACTAGCGGGCGGTTGCAAGAGACCCAGTACTTC. Its protein is CASTSLGTSGRLQETQYF. The variable domain in full, completed from reference TRBV5-1 and TRBJ2-5, reads KAGVTQTPRYLIKTRGQQVTLSCSPISGHRSVSWYQQTPGQGLQFLFEYFSETQRNKGNFPGRFSGRQFSNSRSEMNVSTLELGDSALYLCASTSLGTSGRLQETQYFGPGTRLLVL.

The V gene is TRBV19, the J gene TRBJ2-5, with D uncertain. V dropped 0 bases and J dropped 5 bases, with 13 bases sitting between them. This CDR3 has 15 amino acids. CDR1 LNHDA and CDR2 SQIVND come from the germline V gene (reference sequence). The DNA of the CDR3 is TGTGCCAGTAGTATAGATGGACCCCGTGGTGAGACCCAGTACTTC. Amino acid sequence: CASSIDGPRGETQYF.

The chain couples TRBV7-2 to TRBJ2-7, with no clear D. This CDR3 has 15 amino acids. V shed 0 bases and J shed 0 bases, with 9 bases lying between them. Germline-derived CDR1 and CDR2 are SGHTA and FQGNSA. The CDR3, as DNA: TGTGCCAGCAGCTTAGCGGTCAGTCCCTCCTACGAGCAGTACTTC. As protein: CASSLAVSPSYEQYF.

The CDR3 reads CASSAELNTEAFF. CDR3 DNA sequence: TGTGCCAGCAGCGCCGAGTTGAACACTGAAGCTTTCTTT. V is TRBV2 and J is TRBJ1-1; D not resolved. V lost 6 bases, J lost 0 bases, and 8 bases lay in between. The CDR3 extends over 13 amino acids. Looked up from germline, CDR1 is SNHLY and CDR2 is FYNNEI.

The chain has TRBV5-4 and TRBJ1-3; D is possibly TRBD1 (5 bases). Trimming removed 4 bases from V and 1 base from J, with 12 bases in between. Germline CDR1 is SGHNT and CDR2 is YYREEE (reference sequence). CDR3 length: 15 amino acids. The CDR3 loop is CASSQGTASGNTIYF. CDR3 coding DNA: TGTGCCAGCAGCCAAGGGACTGCGTCTGGAAACACCATATATTTT.

CDR3: CASSQGLAGGVYNEQFF. The CDR3 DNA sequence: TGTGCCAGCAGCCAGGGACTAGCGGGAGGGGTCTACAATGAGCAGTTCTTC. The chain employs TRBV3-1 (or the pseudogene TRBV3-2) and TRBJ2-1; 16 bases match TRBD2. CDR1 and CDR2 from the germline V gene are LGHDT and YNNKEL (reference sequence). With V trimmed by 3 bases and J by 3 bases, 2 bases remained unmatched. The CDR3 extends over 17 amino acids.

V and J are TRBV19 and TRBJ1-1; D gene ambiguous. The V and J ends lost 1 base and 5 bases respectively, with 14 bases between them. Germline V lookup: CDR1 LNHDA, CDR2 SQIVND (reference sequence). The CDR3 runs to 15 residues. The CDR3 region is CASSIGGGRGTEAFF. CDR3 nucleotides: TGTGCCAGTAGTATAGGTGGAGGGCGTGGGACTGAAGCTTTCTTT.

This clone showed up just once. This chain links TRBV14 with TRBJ1-2, with a weak D call TRBD1 (6 bases). Germline-derived CDR1 and CDR2 are SGHDN and FVKESK. V shed 0 bases and J shed 8 bases, with 16 bases lying between them. The CDR3 has 15 amino acids. The CDR3 reads CASSQDRARGVGYTF. The DNA for the CDR3 is TGTGCCAGCAGCCAAGATCGGGCCAGGGGTGTCGGCTACACCTTC.

This clone is categorized as medium-sized. V and J are TRBV5-1 and TRBJ1-4, with 7 bases aligning to TRBD1. CDR3 length equals 15 residues. Germline V gene data show CDR1 as SGHRS and CDR2 as YFSETQ. Germline trimming cut 0 bases from V and 5 bases from J; bases unmatched to any gene: 4. In DNA form, the CDR3 reads TGCGCCAGCAGCTTGGGTGGGACAGAGAATGAAAAACTGTTTTTT. It specifies CASSLGGTENEKLFF.

The chain uses TRBV19 and TRBJ2-4; TRBD1 matches at 11 bases. The CDR3 contains 15 residues. After removal of 10 bases from V and 1 base from J, the junction contained 6 bases not matched to a gene. Germline V gene data show CDR1 as LNHDA and CDR2 as SQIVND (reference sequence). The CDR3 here is CATSGTGGAKNIQYF. The CDR3, as DNA: TGTGCCACTTCCGGGACAGGGGGGGCCAAAAACATTCAGTACTTC. Full variable domain (rest looked up from reference TRBV19 and TRBJ2-4): DGGITQSPKYLFRKEGQNVTLSCEQNLNHDAMYWYRQDPGQGLRLIYYSQIVNDFQKGDIAEGYSVSREKKESFPLTVTSAQKNPTAFYLCATSGTGGAKNIQYFGAGTRLSVL.

The chain employs TRBV29-1 and TRBJ2-7; 7 bases are a match to TRBD1. Looked up from germline, CDR1 is SQVTM and CDR2 is ANQGSEA. The CDR3 consists of 12 residues. V was clipped by 4 bases and J by 3 bases; unmatched bases: 3. Here the CDR3 reads CSVGGQVYEQYF. The DNA of the CDR3 is TGCAGCGTTGGAGGACAGGTCTACGAGCAGTACTTC.

The chain joins TRBV5-1 to TRBJ1-4; 8 bases line up with TRBD1. The CDR3 spans 15 residues. Per the germline V gene, CDR1 is SGHRS and CDR2 is YFSETQ. With 4 bases clipped from V and 4 bases from J, the junction kept 6 bases outside the gene matches. The CDR3, as DNA: TGCGCCAGCAGCCCCCAACAGGGGGGTAATGAAAAACTGTTTTTT. It encodes CASSPQQGGNEKLFF.

Only a few counts were recorded for this clone. As DNA, the CDR3 is TGTGCCAGCAGAGGGGGGGACAGGCATAATTCACCCCTCCACTTT. Protein product: CASRGGDRHNSPLHF. V usage is TRBV28 and J usage is TRBJ1-6, with 8 bases matching TRBD1. With 6 bases clipped from V and 5 bases from J, the junction kept 6 bases outside the gene matches. Germline V gives CDR1 MDHEN, CDR2 SYDVKM. The CDR3 runs to 15 residues. Together with reference TRBV28 and TRBJ1-6, the CDR3 gives the full variable domain: DVKVTQSSRYLVKRTGEKVFLECVQDMDHENMFWYRQDPGLGLRLIYFSYDVKMKEKGDIPEGYSVSREKKERFSLILESASTNQTSMYLCASRGGDRHNSPLHFGNGTRLTVT.

V and J are TRBV6-5 and TRBJ2-2; D ambiguous. The CDR3 runs 13 residues. CDR1 MNHEY and CDR2 SVGAGI come from the germline V gene. The V end was cut by 7 bases, the J end by 0 bases, with 6 bases between. Written as DNA, the CDR3 is TGTGCCAGCAAGGACCCGAACACCGGGGAGCTGTTTTTT. It translates to CASKDPNTGELFF.

This clone was seen just once. The chain couples TRBV9 to TRBJ1-1; D gene unclear. This CDR3 spans 15 amino acids. V was clipped by 4 bases and J by 1 base, with 14 bases between them. Germline V gives CDR1 SGDLS, CDR2 YYNGEE. CDR3 sequence: CASSPGRYQNTEAFF. In nucleotides, the CDR3 is TGTGCCAGCAGCCCAGGACGGTACCAGAACACTGAAGCTTTCTTT. The complete variable domain, with remaining parts taken from reference TRBV9 and TRBJ1-1, reads DSGVTQTPKHLITATGQRVTLRCSPRSGDLSVYWYQQSLDQGLQFLIQYYNGEERAKGNILERFSAQQFPDLHSELNLSSLELGDSALYFCASSPGRYQNTEAFFGQGTRLTVV.

The chain recombines TRBV6-6 with TRBJ1-2; TRBD1 matches 7 bases. This CDR3 spans 15 amino acids. V lost 3 bases, J lost 3 bases, and 7 bases stayed unmatched. Germline values: CDR1 MNHNY, CDR2 SVGAGI (reference sequence). CDR3 loop: CASSYFRDSHYGYTF. CDR3 bases: TGTGCCAGCAGTTATTTCCGGGACAGTCACTATGGCTACACCTTC.

This chain joins TRBV7-9 and TRBJ2-1; 8 bases fit TRBD2. Trimming cost V 5 bases and J 9 bases; bases outside gene matches: 12. This CDR3 is 15 amino acids long. In germline, CDR1 is SEHNR, CDR2 FQNEAQ (reference sequence). The CDR3 sequence: CASSPGLAGNGEQFF. CDR3 nucleotides: TGTGCCAGCAGCCCAGGACTAGCTGGGAACGGTGAGCAGTTCTTC.